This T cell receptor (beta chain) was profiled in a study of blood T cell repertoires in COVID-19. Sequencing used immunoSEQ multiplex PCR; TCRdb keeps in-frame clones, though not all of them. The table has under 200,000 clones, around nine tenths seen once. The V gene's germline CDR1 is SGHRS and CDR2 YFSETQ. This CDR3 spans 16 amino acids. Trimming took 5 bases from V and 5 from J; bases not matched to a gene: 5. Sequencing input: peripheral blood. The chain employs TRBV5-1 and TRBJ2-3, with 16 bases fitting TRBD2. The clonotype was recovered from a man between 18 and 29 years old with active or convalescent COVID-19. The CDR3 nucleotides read TGCGCCAGCAGACCGGGACTAGCGGGAGGGGAAGATACGCAGTATTTT. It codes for CASRPGLAGGEDTQYF.